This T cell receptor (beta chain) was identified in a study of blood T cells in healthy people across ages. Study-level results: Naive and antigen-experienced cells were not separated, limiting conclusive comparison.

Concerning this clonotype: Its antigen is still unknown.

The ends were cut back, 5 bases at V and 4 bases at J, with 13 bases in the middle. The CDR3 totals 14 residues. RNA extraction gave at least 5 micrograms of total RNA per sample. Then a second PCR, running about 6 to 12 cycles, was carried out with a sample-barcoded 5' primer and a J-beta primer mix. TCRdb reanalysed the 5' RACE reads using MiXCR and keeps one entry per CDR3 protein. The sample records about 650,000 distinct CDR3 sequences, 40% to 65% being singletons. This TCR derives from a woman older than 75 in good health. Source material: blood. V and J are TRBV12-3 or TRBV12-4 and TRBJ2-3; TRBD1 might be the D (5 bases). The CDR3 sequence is CASSPTVLSDTQYF. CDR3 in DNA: TGTGCCAGCAGTCCGACAGTTTTGTCAGATACGCAGTATTTT.